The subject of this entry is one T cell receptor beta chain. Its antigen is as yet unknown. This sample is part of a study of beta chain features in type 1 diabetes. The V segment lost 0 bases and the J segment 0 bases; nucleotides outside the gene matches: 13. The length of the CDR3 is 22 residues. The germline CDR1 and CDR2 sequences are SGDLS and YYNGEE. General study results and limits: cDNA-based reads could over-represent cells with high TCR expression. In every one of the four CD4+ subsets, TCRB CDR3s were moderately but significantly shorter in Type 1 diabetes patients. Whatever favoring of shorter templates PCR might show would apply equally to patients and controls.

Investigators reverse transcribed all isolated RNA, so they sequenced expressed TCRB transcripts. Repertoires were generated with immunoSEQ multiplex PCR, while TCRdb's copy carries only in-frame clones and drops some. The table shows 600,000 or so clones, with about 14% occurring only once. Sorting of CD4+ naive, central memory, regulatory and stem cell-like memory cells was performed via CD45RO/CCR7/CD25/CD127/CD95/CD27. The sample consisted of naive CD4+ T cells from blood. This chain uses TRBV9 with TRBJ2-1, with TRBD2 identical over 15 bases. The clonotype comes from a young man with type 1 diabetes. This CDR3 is CASSVAGGTSGGQRSSYNEQFF. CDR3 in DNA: TGTGCCAGCAGCGTAGCCGGCGGGACTAGCGGGGGGCAAAGGAGCTCCTACAATGAGCAGTTCTTC.